This section outlines one TCR beta chain sequence together with its context. The data stem from a study of Graves' ophthalmopathy and Graves' hyperthyroidism. The authors amplified TCR beta CDR3 regions, and they did so from RNA transcripts for repertoire sequencing. Investigators did first-round RT-PCR with HTBI primers, then second-round multiplex PCR. Via MiXCR, TCRdb re-called the multiplex PCR reads, giving one row per CDR3 protein. The table includes more than 1,000,000 distinct CDR3 sequences, 35% to 40% detected once. This sequence was found in an adult man with Graves' hyperthyroidism. Input material: peripheral blood or thyroid tissue (not recorded which).

The CDR3 protein is CASSLARTGGAGVSGKLFF. Here the CDR3 DNA reads TGTGCCAGCAGCTTAGCGAGGACAGGGGGTGCGGGGGTATCCGGAAAACTGTTTTTT. The chain recombines TRBV7-3 with TRBJ1-4; 10 nucleotides agree with TRBD1. V gave up 2 bases and J gave up 10 bases; unmatched junction bases: 19. The CDR3 is made up of 19 amino acids. Germline CDR1 SGHTA, CDR2 FQGTGA.